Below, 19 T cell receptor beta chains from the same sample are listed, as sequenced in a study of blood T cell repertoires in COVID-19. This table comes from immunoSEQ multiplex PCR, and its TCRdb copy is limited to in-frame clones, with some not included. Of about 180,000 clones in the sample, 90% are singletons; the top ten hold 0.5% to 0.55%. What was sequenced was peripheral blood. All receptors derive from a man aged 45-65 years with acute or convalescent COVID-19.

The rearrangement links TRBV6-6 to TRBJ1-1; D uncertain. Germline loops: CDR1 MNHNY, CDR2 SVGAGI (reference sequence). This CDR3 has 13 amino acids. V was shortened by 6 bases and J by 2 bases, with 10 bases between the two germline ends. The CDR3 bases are TGTGCCAGCAGCGTTATAATAAACACTGAAGCTTTCTTT. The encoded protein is CASSVIINTEAFF.

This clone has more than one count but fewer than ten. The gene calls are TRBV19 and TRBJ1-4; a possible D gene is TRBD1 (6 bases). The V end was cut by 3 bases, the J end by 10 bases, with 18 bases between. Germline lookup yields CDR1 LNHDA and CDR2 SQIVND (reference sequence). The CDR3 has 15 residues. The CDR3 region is CASSIPRGGYGKLFF. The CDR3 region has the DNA TGTGCCAGTAGTATCCCAAGGGGGGGTTACGGAAAACTGTTTTTT.

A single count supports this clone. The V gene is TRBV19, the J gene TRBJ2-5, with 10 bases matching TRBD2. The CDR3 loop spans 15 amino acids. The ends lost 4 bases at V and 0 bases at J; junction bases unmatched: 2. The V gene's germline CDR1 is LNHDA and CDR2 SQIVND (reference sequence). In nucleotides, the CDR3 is TGTGCCAGTAGTACGGGACTAGCGAACCAAGAGACCCAGTACTTC. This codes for CASSTGLANQETQYF.

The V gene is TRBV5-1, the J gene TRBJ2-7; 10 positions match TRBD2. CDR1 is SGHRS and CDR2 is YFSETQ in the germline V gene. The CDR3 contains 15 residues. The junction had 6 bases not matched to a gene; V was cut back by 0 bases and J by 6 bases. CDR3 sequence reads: CASSLALAGVGEQYF. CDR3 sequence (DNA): TGCGCCAGCAGCTTGGCTCTAGCGGGAGTCGGCGAGCAGTACTTC.

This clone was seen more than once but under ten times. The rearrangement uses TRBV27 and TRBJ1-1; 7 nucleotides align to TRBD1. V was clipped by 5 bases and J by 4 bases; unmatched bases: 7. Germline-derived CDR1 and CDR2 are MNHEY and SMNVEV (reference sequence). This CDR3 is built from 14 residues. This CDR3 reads CASSQGVAGTEAFF. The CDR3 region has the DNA TGTGCCAGCAGTCAGGGGGTTGCTGGCACTGAAGCTTTCTTT.

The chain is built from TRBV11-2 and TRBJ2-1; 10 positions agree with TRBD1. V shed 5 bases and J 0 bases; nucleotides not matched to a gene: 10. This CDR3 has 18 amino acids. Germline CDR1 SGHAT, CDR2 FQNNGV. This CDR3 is CASSPRTGGPPSYNEQFF. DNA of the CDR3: TGTGCCAGCAGCCCCAGGACAGGGGGGCCGCCCTCCTACAATGAGCAGTTCTTC.

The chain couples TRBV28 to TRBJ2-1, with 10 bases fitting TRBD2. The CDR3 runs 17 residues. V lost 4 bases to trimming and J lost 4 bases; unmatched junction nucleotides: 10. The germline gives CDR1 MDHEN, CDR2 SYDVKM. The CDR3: CASSSPSASGGYNEQFF. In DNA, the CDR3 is TGTGCCAGCAGTTCCCCCTCGGCTAGCGGGGGATACAATGAGCAGTTCTTC.

CDR3 in amino acids: CASSFQGQGNTGELFF. The CDR3 DNA is TGCGCCAGCAGCTTTCAGGGACAGGGGAACACCGGGGAGCTGTTTTTT. The chain is built from TRBV5-1 and TRBJ2-2; TRBD1 matches 9 bases. Germline CDR1 reads SGHRS; CDR2 reads YFSETQ. There are 16 residues in the CDR3. V shed 2 bases, J shed 1 base, and the junction held 3 bases outside the gene matches.

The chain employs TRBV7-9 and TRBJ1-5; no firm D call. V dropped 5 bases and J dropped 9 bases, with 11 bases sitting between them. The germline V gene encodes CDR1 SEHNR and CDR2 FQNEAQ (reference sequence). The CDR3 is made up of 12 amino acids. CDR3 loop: CASSAKAGPQHF. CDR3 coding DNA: TGTGCCAGCAGCGCAAAGGCGGGGCCCCAGCATTTT.

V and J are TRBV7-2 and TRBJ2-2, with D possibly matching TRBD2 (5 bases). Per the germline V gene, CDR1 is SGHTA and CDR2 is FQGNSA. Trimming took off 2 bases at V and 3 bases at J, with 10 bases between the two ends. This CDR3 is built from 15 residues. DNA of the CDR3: TGTGCCAGCAGCTTAACCGGGATGGACACCGGGGAGCTGTTTTTT. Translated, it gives CASSLTGMDTGELFF.

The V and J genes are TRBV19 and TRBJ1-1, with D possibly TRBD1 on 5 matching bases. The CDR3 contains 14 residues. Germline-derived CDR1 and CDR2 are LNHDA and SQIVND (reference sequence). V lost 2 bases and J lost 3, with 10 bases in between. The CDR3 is CASSISSGYTEAFF. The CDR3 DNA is TGTGCCAGTAGTATATCGTCAGGGTACACTGAAGCTTTCTTT.

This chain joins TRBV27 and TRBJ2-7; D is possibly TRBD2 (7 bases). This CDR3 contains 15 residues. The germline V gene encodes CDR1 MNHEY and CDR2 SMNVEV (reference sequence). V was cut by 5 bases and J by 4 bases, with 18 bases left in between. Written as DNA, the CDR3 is TGTGCCAGCAGTAGGACGGGGGGCTACTTTTACGAGCAGTACGTC. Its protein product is CASSRTGGYFYEQYV.

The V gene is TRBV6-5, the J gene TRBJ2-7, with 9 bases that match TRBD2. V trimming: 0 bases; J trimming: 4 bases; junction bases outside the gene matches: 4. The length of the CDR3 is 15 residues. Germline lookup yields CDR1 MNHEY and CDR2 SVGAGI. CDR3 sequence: CASSYSGGRGYEQYF. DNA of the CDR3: TGTGCCAGCAGTTACTCGGGCGGGAGGGGGTACGAGCAGTACTTC.

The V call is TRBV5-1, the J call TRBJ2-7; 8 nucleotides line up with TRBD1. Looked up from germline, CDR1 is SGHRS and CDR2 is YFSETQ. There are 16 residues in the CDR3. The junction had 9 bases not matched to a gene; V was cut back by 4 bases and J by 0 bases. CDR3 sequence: CASSIYTGQVSYEQYF. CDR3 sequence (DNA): TGCGCCAGCAGCATTTACACGGGACAGGTCTCCTACGAGCAGTACTTC.

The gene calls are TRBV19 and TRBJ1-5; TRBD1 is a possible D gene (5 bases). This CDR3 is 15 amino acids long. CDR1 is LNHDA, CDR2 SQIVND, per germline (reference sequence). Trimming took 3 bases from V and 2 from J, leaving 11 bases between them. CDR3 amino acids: CASSIKGQGNQPQHF. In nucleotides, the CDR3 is TGTGCCAGTAGTATTAAGGGGCAGGGCAATCAGCCCCAGCATTTT. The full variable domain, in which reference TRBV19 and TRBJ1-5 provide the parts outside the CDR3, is DGGITQSPKYLFRKEGQNVTLSCEQNLNHDAMYWYRQDPGQGLRLIYYSQIVNDFQKGDIAEGYSVSREKKESFPLTVTSAQKNPTAFYLCASSIKGQGNQPQHFGDGTRLSIL.

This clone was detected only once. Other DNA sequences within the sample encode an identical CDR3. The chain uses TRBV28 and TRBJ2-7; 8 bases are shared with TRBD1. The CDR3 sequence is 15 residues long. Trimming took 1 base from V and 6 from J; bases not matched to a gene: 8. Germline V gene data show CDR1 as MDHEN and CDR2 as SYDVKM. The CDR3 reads CASSLSVAGGVEQYV. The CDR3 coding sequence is TGTGCCAGCAGTTTATCCGTTGCAGGGGGCGTCGAGCAGTACGTC.

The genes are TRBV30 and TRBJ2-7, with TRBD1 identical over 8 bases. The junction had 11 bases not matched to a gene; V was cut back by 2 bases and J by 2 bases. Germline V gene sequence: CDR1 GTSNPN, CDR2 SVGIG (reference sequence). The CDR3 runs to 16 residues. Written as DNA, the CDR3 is TGTGCCTGGAGTCGGGTCGGGACAGGAGGAGCCTACGAGCAGTACTTC. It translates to CAWSRVGTGGAYEQYF.

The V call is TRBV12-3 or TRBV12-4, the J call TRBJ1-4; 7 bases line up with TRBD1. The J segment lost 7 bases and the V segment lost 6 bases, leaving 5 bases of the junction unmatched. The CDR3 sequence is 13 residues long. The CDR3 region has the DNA TGTGCCAGCAGACGTGGGACAGTTGAAAAACTGTTTTTT. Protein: CASRRGTVEKLFF.

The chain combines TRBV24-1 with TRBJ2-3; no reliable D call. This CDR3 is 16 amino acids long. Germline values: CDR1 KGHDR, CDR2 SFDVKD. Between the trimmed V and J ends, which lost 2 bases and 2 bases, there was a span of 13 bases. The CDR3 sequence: CATSDSRTQYTDTQYF. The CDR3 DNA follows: TGTGCCACCAGTGATTCCAGAACCCAGTACACAGATACGCAGTATTTT.